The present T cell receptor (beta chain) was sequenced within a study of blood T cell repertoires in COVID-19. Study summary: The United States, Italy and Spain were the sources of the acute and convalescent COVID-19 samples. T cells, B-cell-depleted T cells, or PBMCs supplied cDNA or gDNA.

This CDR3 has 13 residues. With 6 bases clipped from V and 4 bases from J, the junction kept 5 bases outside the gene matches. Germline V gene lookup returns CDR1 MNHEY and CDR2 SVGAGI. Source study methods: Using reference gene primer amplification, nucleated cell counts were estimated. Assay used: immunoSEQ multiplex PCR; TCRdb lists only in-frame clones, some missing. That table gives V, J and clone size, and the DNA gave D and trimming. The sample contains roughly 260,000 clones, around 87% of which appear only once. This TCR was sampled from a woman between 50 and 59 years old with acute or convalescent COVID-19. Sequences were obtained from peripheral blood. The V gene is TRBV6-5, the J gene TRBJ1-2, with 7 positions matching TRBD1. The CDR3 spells CASSRGLLYGYTF. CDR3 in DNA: TGTGCCAGCAGCAGGGGGTTACTCTATGGCTACACCTTC.